The 25 T cell receptor beta chains below come from one sample, sequenced in a study of a mutant IDH1 vaccine in newly diagnosed glioma (dated by TCRdb to about 2021). Libraries were prepared through the immunoSEQ multiplex PCR assay. TCRdb provides this immuneACCESS table in a form limited to in-frame rearrangements. Some clones are lacking; in checked studies, under half of them reflect an unresolved V gene, and why the rest are absent is not known. Present in this sample are about 50,000 clones, just over 85% of which were seen just once. The ten largest clonotypes hold 2% to 2.5% of the sample. Interpreted using the paper, the time point label stands for: baseline, week 1 (first vaccination visit). Read against the paper, the sample's treatment or condition label means: pre-vaccination baseline after standard-of-care therapy. The source was PBMCs, collected from a glioma patient treated with radiotherapy, temozolomide or both. These receptors were obtained from a middle-aged man with glioma.

The chain has TRBV6-6 and TRBJ2-7; TRBD2 aligns across 7 bases. The CDR3 length is 15 residues. Germline loops: CDR1 MNHNY, CDR2 SVGAGI (reference sequence). V was pared by 2 bases and J by 2 bases, with 6 bases of the junction left unmatched. The CDR3 nucleotides are TGTGCCAGCAGTTACGAAACTAGCGCTACCTACGAGCAGTACTTC. Its translation: CASSYETSATYEQYF.

This clone was seen only once. The chain combines TRBV27 with TRBJ2-7; D ambiguous. The V and J ends lost 2 bases and 0 bases respectively, with 11 bases between them. CDR3 length: 15 amino acids. The germline gives CDR1 MNHEY, CDR2 SMNVEV (reference sequence). The chain's CDR3 is CASSLKDLSSYEQYF. The CDR3 region has the DNA TGTGCCAGCAGTTTAAAGGACCTGAGCTCCTACGAGCAGTACTTC.

V is TRBV5-4 and J is TRBJ2-7; D gene uncertain. The germline V gene encodes CDR1 SGHNT and CDR2 YYREEE (reference sequence). The CDR3 covers 9 residues. The V and J ends lost 4 bases and 13 bases respectively, with 9 bases between them. The CDR3: CASSLGCYF. Here the CDR3 DNA reads TGTGCCAGCAGCCTGGGATGCTACTTC.

The chain employs TRBV19 and TRBJ2-1; no reliable D call. Germline CDR1 is LNHDA and CDR2 is SQIVND (reference sequence). The CDR3 covers 11 residues. Trimming removed 5 bases from V and 6 bases from J, with 5 bases in between. The CDR3 sequence is CASSSGNEQFF. The DNA for the CDR3 is TGTGCCAGTAGTTCGGGCAATGAGCAGTTCTTC.

The chain joins TRBV2 to TRBJ2-7, with 12 bases aligning to TRBD2. Trimming cost V 6 bases and J 5 bases; bases outside gene matches: 5. There are 14 residues in the CDR3. CDR1 and CDR2 from the germline V gene are SNHLY and FYNNEI. The CDR3 region has the DNA TGTGCCAGCAGCAAGACTAGCGGGGGACACGAGCAGTACTTC. Protein: CASSKTSGGHEQYF.

The V and J genes are TRBV11-2 and TRBJ1-5, with D perhaps matching TRBD1 (5 bases). Trimming took 3 bases from V and 6 from J, leaving 12 bases between them. The CDR3 sequence is 14 residues long. Per germline, CDR1 SGHAT and CDR2 FQNNGV. The CDR3 sequence is CASSLDRGIQPQHF. The DNA for the CDR3 is TGTGCCAGCAGCTTGGATCGGGGGATTCAGCCCCAGCATTTT.

The table lists this clone with a few counts. The chain has TRBV2 and TRBJ1-2; 7 bases are a match to TRBD1. V lost 10 bases, J lost 8 bases, and 13 bases stayed unmatched. Looked up from germline, CDR1 is SNHLY and CDR2 is FYNNEI. CDR3 size: 13 residues. CDR3 protein: CAKEGAGVFGYTF. For the CDR3, the DNA is TGTGCCAAGGAGGGGGCCGGTGTTTTCGGCTACACCTTC.

The V call is TRBV5-1, the J call TRBJ1-4; D is possibly TRBD1 (5 bases). The CDR3 consists of 14 residues. Germline lookup yields CDR1 SGHRS and CDR2 YFSETQ. V lost 0 bases to trimming and J lost 7 bases, with 10 bases between them. The CDR3 sequence is CASSLVPGLEKLFF. CDR3 nucleotides: TGCGCCAGCAGCTTGGTTCCGGGACTTGAAAAACTGTTTTTT.

The rearrangement joins TRBV28 to TRBJ2-5; D is possibly TRBD1 (6 bases). Trimming shortened V by 2 bases and J by 4 bases, and 8 bases separated the two germline ends. This CDR3 comprises 13 residues. Per germline, CDR1 MDHEN and CDR2 SYDVKM. CDR3 DNA: TGTGCCAGCAGTTTAGGACAGTCAGAGACCCAGTACTTC. Residues: CASSLGQSETQYF.

The chain couples TRBV11-2 to TRBJ1-2; D may be TRBD1 (5 bases). The CDR3 extends over 14 amino acids. CDR1 and CDR2 (germline): SGHAT, FQNNGV. V dropped 8 bases and J dropped 8 bases, with 21 bases sitting between them. CDR3: CASRPVGRYGGYTF. In DNA, the CDR3 is TGTGCCAGCCGCCCCGTGGGACGGTATGGCGGCTACACCTTC. The full variable domain, in which reference TRBV11-2 and TRBJ1-2 provide the parts outside the CDR3, is EAGVAQSPRYKIIEKRQSVAFWCNPISGHATLYWYQQILGQGPKLLIQFQNNGVVDDSQLPKDRFSAERLKGVDSTLKIQPAKLEDSAVYLCASRPVGRYGGYTFGSGTRLTVV.

This chain connects TRBV4-1 to TRBJ2-3; no clear D gene. Trimming stripped 9 bases from V and 0 bases from J, with 7 bases between. Germline lookup yields CDR1 MGHRA and CDR2 YSYEKL. The CDR3 has 12 residues. This chain's CDR3 is CARNTSTDTQYF. CDR3 in DNA: TGCGCCAGAAATACTAGCACAGATACGCAGTATTTT.

This chain links TRBV10-3 with TRBJ2-3; possible D gene TRBD2, 7 bases. Trimming removed 3 bases from V and 6 bases from J, with 19 bases in between. Germline lookup yields CDR1 ENHRY and CDR2 SYGVKD. This CDR3 comprises 16 residues. CDR3: CAISDPGGRVTDTQYF. CDR3 coding DNA: TGTGCCATCAGTGACCCCGGGGGGCGGGTGACGGATACGCAGTATTTT.

The chain carries TRBV10-3 and TRBJ2-6; the match to TRBD1 covers 8 bases. The germline V gene has CDR1 ENHRY and CDR2 SYGVKD. The CDR3 extends over 17 amino acids. V shed 3 bases, J shed 4 bases, and the junction held 8 bases outside the gene matches. CDR3 coding DNA: TGTGCCATCAGTGATGTGACAGGGGCGCCCGGGGCCAACGTCCTGACTTTC. Protein product: CAISDVTGAPGANVLTF.

The V call is TRBV7-2, the J call TRBJ2-7; possible D gene TRBD2, 6 bases. The CDR3 totals 15 residues. Germline CDR1 reads SGHTA; CDR2 reads FQGNSA. V was pared by 5 bases and J by 3 bases, with 17 bases between. CDR3 region: CASSLSDSGFYEQYF. The CDR3 DNA reads TGTGCCAGCAGCCTCTCGGATAGCGGATTCTACGAGCAGTACTTC.

Comment on this clone: At one of its ends the junction is not consistent with the germline gene, which may arise from a read error. The genes are TRBV7-7 and TRBJ2-6; D might be TRBD1 (6 bases). Looked up from germline, CDR1 is SSHAT and CDR2 is FNYEAQ (reference sequence). This CDR3 contains 15 residues. CDR3 bases: TGTGCTAGCAGCATAGGACAGTCTGGGGCCAACGTCCTGACTTTC. Translated: CASSIGQSGANVLTF.

This clone was picked up a small number of times. V and J are TRBV2 and TRBJ1-1; 7 nucleotides agree with TRBD1. The CDR3 sequence is 15 residues long. Germline CDR1 and CDR2: SNHLY and FYNNEI. The trim removed 6 bases at V and 5 bases at J, leaving 12 bases unmatched. CDR3 DNA sequence: TGTGCCAGCAGAGATCATTCAGGGGGAAGTACTGAAGCTTTCTTT. This translates into CASRDHSGGSTEAFF. The full variable domain, rest sourced from reference TRBV2 and TRBJ1-1, is EPEVTQTPSHQVTQMGQEVILRCVPISNHLYFYWYRQILGQKVEFLVSFYNNEISEKSEIFDDQFSVERPDGSNFTLKIRSTKLEDSAMYFCASRDHSGGSTEAFFGQGTRLTVV.

The chain couples TRBV27 to TRBJ1-2; 7 positions match TRBD1. The germline V gene has CDR1 MNHEY and CDR2 SMNVEV (reference sequence). The CDR3 has 14 amino acids. V gave up 2 bases and J gave up 8 bases; unmatched junction bases: 8. CDR3 region: CASSLRQGRDGYTF. The CDR3 nucleotides are TGTGCCAGCAGTTTACGACAGGGTAGGGACGGCTACACCTTC.

The chain recombines TRBV28 with TRBJ1-1; D ambiguous. CDR3 size: 14 residues. Germline assignment: CDR1 MDHEN and CDR2 SYDVKM. Trimming removed 5 bases from V and 4 bases from J, with 14 bases in between. This CDR3 reads CASSTNSQGTEAFF. The CDR3 nucleotides read TGTGCCAGCAGTACAAATTCTCAAGGCACTGAAGCTTTCTTT.

The genes are TRBV4-1 and TRBJ1-1; D uncertain. The germline V gene encodes CDR1 MGHRA and CDR2 YSYEKL. There are 15 residues in the CDR3. V was clipped by 0 bases and J by 1 base, with 9 bases between them. The CDR3 protein is CASSQDRLTNTEAFF. CDR3 nucleotide sequence: TGCGCCAGCAGCCAAGACCGCTTGACGAACACTGAAGCTTTCTTT.

The rearrangement uses TRBV2 and TRBJ2-7; TRBD2 might be the D (5 bases). From germline, CDR1 is SNHLY and CDR2 FYNNEI. The CDR3 is made up of 14 amino acids. Trimming took 5 bases from V and 5 from J, leaving 16 bases between them. The CDR3 DNA sequence: TGTGCCAGCAGTCCAACTAGTATGAGAAACGAGCAGTACTTC. Protein: CASSPTSMRNEQYF.

This sequence joins TRBV10-3 and TRBJ2-5; 9 bases align to TRBD1. V was clipped by 4 bases and J by 3 bases; unmatched bases: 12. The CDR3 loop spans 17 amino acids. CDR1 ENHRY and CDR2 SYGVKD come from the germline V gene. CDR3 loop: CAISGGGLDRGKETQYF. The CDR3 DNA sequence: TGTGCCATCAGTGGAGGTGGGTTAGACAGGGGGAAAGAGACCCAGTACTTC.

The chain employs TRBV7-9 and TRBJ2-5, with a weak D call TRBD1 (5 bases). Trimming took 5 bases from V and 3 from J, leaving 16 bases between them. This CDR3 has 15 residues. Germline values: CDR1 SEHNR, CDR2 FQNEAQ (reference sequence). CDR3: CASSPLGSREETQYF. In nucleotides, the CDR3 is TGTGCCAGCAGCCCTCTCGGGTCCAGGGAAGAGACCCAGTACTTC. Based on the CDR3 plus reference TRBV7-9 and TRBJ2-5, the full variable domain is DTGVSQNPRHKITKRGQNVTFRCDPISEHNRLYWYRQTLGQGPEFLTYFQNEAQLEKSRLLSDRFSAERPKGSFSTLEIQRTEQGDSAMYLCASSPLGSREETQYFGPGTRLLVL.

This chain uses TRBV5-1 with TRBJ2-7, with D possibly matching TRBD2 (5 bases). CDR3 length: 15 amino acids. Germline V gene sequence: CDR1 SGHRS, CDR2 YFSETQ. V shed 5 bases and J shed 2 bases, with 17 bases lying between them. In nucleotides, the CDR3 is TGCGCCAGCAGTCGGGGAGCACTTCTCGCCTACGAGCAGTACTTC. Encoded protein: CASSRGALLAYEQYF.

The V call is TRBV7-3, the J call TRBJ1-1; perhaps TRBD1 as D (6 bases). Germline-derived CDR1 and CDR2 are SGHTA and FQGTGA. The V end lost 8 bases, the J end lost 2 bases, and 12 bases lay between the germline ends. This CDR3 spans 13 amino acids. The CDR3 spells CASGRQANTEAFF. The DNA for the CDR3 is TGTGCCAGCGGAAGACAGGCAAACACTGAAGCTTTCTTT.

The rearrangement uses TRBV4-1 and TRBJ1-2; D gene unclear. The germline CDR1 and CDR2 sequences are MGHRA and YSYEKL. The length of the CDR3 is 12 residues. V lost 1 base and J 2 bases, leaving 2 bases between the germline ends. The CDR3 sequence: CASSQGNYGYTF. CDR3 nucleotides: TGCGCCAGCAGCCAAGGAAACTATGGCTACACCTTC.